The source of this T cell receptor (beta chain) is a study of radiation and T cells in renal cell carcinoma. In its sample, this clone was seen once. Sequencing was performed with immunoSEQ multiplex PCR; in TCRdb, only in-frame clones are kept and a portion is missing. The sample records some 130,000 clones, around 89% being singletons. Germline lookup yields CDR1 SGDLS and CDR2 YYNGEE. The germline V and J ends were trimmed by 0 bases and 6 bases, with 6 bases remaining between them. This CDR3 contains 13 residues. The time point was: blood 2 weeks post-SBRT. The treatment: 15 Gy SBRT to primary tumor, nephrectomy 4 weeks later.

This sample comprised blood, obtained from a patient whose treatment included radiotherapy and nephrectomy. The gene calls are TRBV9 and TRBJ2-2; D is unresolved. This receptor was obtained from a woman in her 70s with renal cell carcinoma. CDR3 nucleotide sequence: TGTGCCAGCAGCGTAGCGGTGTCCGGGGAGCTGTTTTTT. This codes for CASSVAVSGELFF.